This T cell receptor beta chain originates from a study of CD8 T cells in Susac syndrome. Study-wide results and limits: It was acknowledged in the study that the number of individuals who were included in its TCR sequencing and HLA analysis was relatively small.

The CDR3 has 14 amino acids. V gave up 2 bases and J gave up 4 bases, with 11 bases separating them. An input of about 0.45 to 1 ug of RNA was subjected to reverse transcription using random hexamers. TCRdb re-analysed the immunoSEQ multiplex PCR reads in MiXCR, keeping a single row per CDR3 protein. The profile shows 100,000 to 150,000 distinct CDR3 sequences, roughly 93% of them singletons. Concerning this clonotype: Its antigen is unidentified.

This TCR derives from a human donor with multiple sclerosis. The sequencing input was CD4+ T cells from PBMCs. The gene calls are TRBV12-3 or TRBV12-4 and TRBJ1-2; D is undetermined. The CDR3 region has the DNA TGTGCCAGCAGTTTATCGCTCTCCGGCTATGGCTACACCTTC. Its protein product is CASSLSLSGYGYTF.